The 30 T cell receptor beta chains below were found in one sample sequenced in a study of human CD8 memory T cell subsets. UMI-labeled 5' RACE was used, and it produced the TCR beta libraries. From the 5' RACE reads, TCRdb lists one entry per CDR3 protein and no DNA. The sample totals about 10,000 distinct CDR3 sequences. Sequencing was done on a sample of CD8+ T cells from PBMCs. The receptors were gathered from a human donor in good health.

This CDR3 reads CASSAGTSDTQYF. The rearrangement links TRBV9 to TRBJ2-3; TCRdb designates TRBD1, a call that cannot be tested without DNA. This CDR3 region has 13 residues. Germline assignment: CDR1 SGDLS and CDR2 YYNGEE. The variable domain in full, completed from reference TRBV9 and TRBJ2-3, reads DSGVTQTPKHLITATGQRVTLRCSPRSGDLSVYWYQQSLDQGLQFLIQYYNGEERAKGNILERFSAQQFPDLHSELNLSSLELGDSALYFCASSAGTSDTQYFGPGTRLTVL.

This clonotype ranks as medium-sized in terms of frequency. The chain links TRBV29-1 to TRBJ1-2; TCRdb's D call, TRBD1, is unchecked because there is no DNA. The CDR3 totals 14 residues. Per the germline V gene, CDR1 is SQVTM and CDR2 is ANQGSEA. CDR3 amino acids: CSVEGDRDDYGYTF.

CDR3 protein: CASSGLAKYEQYF. The rearrangement joins TRBV12-3 or TRBV12-4 to TRBJ2-7; TCRdb's D call, TRBD2, is unchecked because there is no DNA. This CDR3 is built from 13 residues.

The chain carries TRBV12-3 or TRBV12-4 and TRBJ2-5; TCRdb gives TRBD2 as the D gene, but with no DNA this cannot be confirmed. The CDR3 covers 16 residues. The CDR3 region is CASSLSVAGGPETQYF.

The V and J genes are TRBV21-1 and TRBJ2-1. TRBV21-1 is classified as a pseudogene. The CDR3 has 13 amino acids. The CDR3 loop reads CASSKEWFDEQFF.

V and J are TRBV2 and TRBJ2-3; the D gene TCRdb calls, TRBD2, cannot be checked with no DNA. Germline V lookup: CDR1 SNHLY, CDR2 FYNNEI. The CDR3 runs 15 residues. CDR3 region: CASSEASSGRDTQYF.

V and J are TRBV9 and TRBJ1-2. The CDR3 contains 12 residues. Germline loops: CDR1 SGDLS, CDR2 YYNGEE. CDR3 protein: CASSVRNYGYTF.

The chain has TRBV12-3 or TRBV12-4 and TRBJ2-2; with no DNA, the TCRdb D assignment of TRBD1 cannot be verified. The CDR3 sequence is 15 residues long. The CDR3: CASSFGGANTGELFF.

The rearrangement joins TRBV5-1 to TRBJ2-7. Germline loops: CDR1 SGHRS, CDR2 YFSETQ. The CDR3 has 14 amino acids. CDR3 residues: CASSLSDRSYEQYF.

The chain is built from TRBV7-9 and TRBJ1-4; the D call of TRBD1 rests on TCRdb alone, since no DNA is present to check it. CDR3 length: 15 amino acids. The V gene's germline CDR1 is SEHNR and CDR2 FQNEAQ (reference sequence). CDR3 residues: CASSSATGINEKLFF.

The chain links TRBV7-8 to TRBJ2-7; TCRdb reports TRBD1, a call that lacks DNA to check it against. CDR1 SGHVS and CDR2 FQNEAQ come from the germline V gene. The CDR3 loop spans 16 amino acids. CDR3 amino acids: CASSQLPGTSKNEQYF.

The chain uses TRBV4-1 and TRBJ1-2; TCRdb outputs TRBD1, but without DNA this stays unchecked. Germline V gene lookup returns CDR1 MGHRA and CDR2 YSYEKL. The CDR3 consists of 17 residues. The CDR3 here is CASSQGPTVLEDYGYTF.

This chain joins TRBV6-2 or TRBV6-3 and TRBJ2-1; without DNA, the TCRdb call of TRBD2 cannot be checked. The CDR3 contains 16 residues. Germline loops: CDR1 MNHEY, CDR2 SVGEGT. CDR3: CASSSWLAGGYNEQFF.

This clonotype is identified as large from frequency. The gene calls are TRBV7-6 and TRBJ2-1. Per the germline V gene, CDR1 is SGHVS and CDR2 is FNYEAQ. The CDR3 totals 12 residues. CDR3 sequence: CASSWTDNEQFF.

This clonotype is labeled medium-sized based on frequency. V usage is TRBV4-2 and J usage is TRBJ2-3; checking the TCRdb D call of TRBD1 is not possible without DNA. The V gene's germline CDR1 is LGHNA and CDR2 YNFKEQ. The CDR3 length is 16 residues. The CDR3 protein is CASSQDNPGGTDTQYF.

The J gene is TRBJ2-1, the V gene TRBV3-1. CDR1 and CDR2 from the germline V gene are LGHDT and YNNKEL (reference sequence). The CDR3 totals 17 residues. The CDR3 protein is CASSQDNGVAAYNEQFF.

The genes are TRBV19 and TRBJ2-1. The germline V gene has CDR1 LNHDA and CDR2 SQIVND (reference sequence). The CDR3 consists of 14 residues. The CDR3 is CASSPQVLYNEQFF.

The chain joins TRBV24-1 to TRBJ2-2; the D gene TCRdb calls, TRBD1, cannot be checked with no DNA. CDR3 length equals 20 residues. Germline-derived CDR1 and CDR2 are KGHDR and SFDVKD. The chain's CDR3 is CATSDPNVLRDRPNTGELFF.

This chain links TRBV6-2 or TRBV6-3 with TRBJ2-7; TCRdb indicates TRBD1, and absent DNA this call remains unverified. CDR3 length equals 16 residues. Germline V gives CDR1 MNHEY, CDR2 SVGEGT. The CDR3 sequence: CASTTPNEEGHYEQYF.

The chain's CDR3 is CSARGVAESYEQYF. This chain uses TRBV20-1 with TRBJ2-7; absent DNA, TCRdb's TRBD2 call cannot be checked. There are 14 residues in the CDR3. CDR1 and CDR2 (germline): DFQATT, SNEGSKA (reference sequence).

The rearrangement links TRBV7-9 to TRBJ2-6. Germline V gene sequence: CDR1 SEHNR, CDR2 FQNEAQ (reference sequence). This CDR3 is 16 amino acids long. The CDR3 loop reads CASSLGYGFGANVLTF.

The rearrangement joins TRBV20-1 to TRBJ2-1; TCRdb indicates TRBD2, and absent DNA this call remains unverified. Germline lookup yields CDR1 DFQATT and CDR2 SNEGSKA (reference sequence). The CDR3 contains 14 residues. CDR3 sequence: CSAMRAHDHNEQFF.

The V gene is TRBV12-3 or TRBV12-4, the J gene TRBJ2-7. The CDR3 totals 12 residues. CDR3 loop: CASSLYSYEQYF.

The chain employs TRBV19 and TRBJ2-1. This CDR3 is 13 amino acids long. Germline assignment: CDR1 LNHDA and CDR2 SQIVND (reference sequence). The CDR3: CASSIDLNNEQFF.

This rearrangement joins TRBV12-3 or TRBV12-4 to TRBJ1-1; TCRdb returns TRBD1, unconfirmable since there is no DNA. The length of the CDR3 is 14 residues. This CDR3 is CASSPDTGLPEAFF.

This clonotype is deemed large by its frequency. The chain employs TRBV6-2 or TRBV6-3 and TRBJ1-5. This CDR3 has 13 amino acids. From germline, CDR1 is MNHEY and CDR2 SVGEGT. The CDR3 spells CASSLEAIQPQHF.

The chain recombines TRBV12-3 or TRBV12-4 with TRBJ2-3; checking the TCRdb D call of TRBD2 is not possible without DNA. This CDR3 is built from 13 residues. CDR3 sequence reads: CASSTGTTTAQYF.

This clonotype is labeled medium-sized based on frequency. The V and J genes are TRBV29-1 and TRBJ2-1. There are 17 residues in the CDR3. Germline V gene lookup returns CDR1 SQVTM and CDR2 ANQGSEA. The CDR3 sequence: CSVEDLSTGRFYNEQFF.

The rearrangement joins TRBV7-8 to TRBJ2-3; the D call from TCRdb, TRBD1, cannot be confirmed without DNA. This CDR3 is 15 amino acids long. CDR1 is SGHVS, CDR2 FQNEAQ, per germline. The CDR3 region is CASSSDIGSTDTQYF.

The chain carries TRBV6-2 or TRBV6-3 and TRBJ2-1. CDR3 length: 20 residues. Germline lookup yields CDR1 MNHEY and CDR2 SVGEGT. This CDR3 is CASSYSRSVQMRRNYNEQFF.